This T cell receptor (beta chain) was observed in a study of low-dose radiotherapy and immunotherapy resistance in tumors. Alpha- and beta-chain coverage of first-strand cDNA came from TRAV- and TRBV-specific primers. It was with a constant-region primer and a V-primer adapter that TCRs were amplified over around 18 PCR cycles. TCRdb analysed the reads with MiXCR anew, one entry per CDR3 protein. The profile covers around 65,000 distinct CDR3 sequences, with approximately 25% appearing a single time and under 7% taken by the ten largest. This clonotype has at least ten counts. Time point described: before trial treatment. Every donor's regimen consisted of nivolumab, ipilimumab, aspirin, low-dose cyclophosphamide and low-dose radiotherapy. Germline CDR1 reads MDHEN; CDR2 reads SYDVKM. The CDR3 runs to 14 residues. V gave up 2 bases and J gave up 1 base, with 8 bases separating them.

The material sequenced was PBMCs, taken before treatment. The TCR comes from a male donor with rectosigmoid adenocarcinoma. The chain links TRBV28 to TRBJ1-1; D gene ambiguous. CDR3 DNA: TGTGCCAGCAGTTTAAACCCCGCGAACACTGAAGCTTTCTTT. Amino acid sequence: CASSLNPANTEAFF.